Shown below are 23 T cell receptor beta chains from a single sample sequenced in a study of OX40 agonist ivuxolimab in advanced cancers. Assay used: immunoSEQ multiplex PCR; TCRdb lists only in-frame clones, some missing. Of about 85,000 clones listed, 80% to 90% are singletons. Sequencing was performed on CD4+ or CD8+ T cells sorted from blood, taken in a trial of the OX40 agonist ivuxolimab. These receptors all stem from an adult with an advanced solid tumor such as melanoma, head and neck, liver or kidney cancer.

V gene TRBV5-1 combines with J gene TRBJ2-2; unclear D gene. Germline V gene sequence: CDR1 SGHRS, CDR2 YFSETQ. This CDR3 has 17 residues. V lost 3 bases, J lost 1 base, and 16 bases lay in between. CDR3 sequence reads: CASSSRVLGMNTGELFF. CDR3 DNA: TGCGCCAGCAGCTCCCGGGTCCTTGGGATGAACACCGGGGAGCTGTTTTTT.

This rearrangement joins TRBV5-5 to TRBJ2-3, with unresolved D. The CDR3 is 13 residues long. CDR1 is SGHKS, CDR2 YYEKEE, per germline (reference sequence). The V gene lost 1 base and the J gene lost 2 bases, with 5 bases spanning the gap. The CDR3 region is CASSLPTTDTQYF. DNA of the CDR3: TGTGCCAGCAGCTTGCCTACCACAGATACGCAGTATTTT.

In DNA, the CDR3 is TGTGCCAGCAGTGTCACCGGGACAGGGATCCATGAGCAGTTCTTC. Protein product: CASSVTGTGIHEQFF. The chain uses TRBV6-1 and TRBJ2-1; 9 positions match TRBD1. The junction had 9 bases not matched to a gene; V was cut back by 4 bases and J by 8 bases. Per the germline V gene, CDR1 is MNHNS and CDR2 is SASEGT. The CDR3 consists of 15 residues.

The chain is built from TRBV11-2 and TRBJ2-5; D possibly uses TRBD1 or TRBD2 (5 bases each). Germline V CDR1 and CDR2: SGHAT, FQNNGV. V was clipped by 5 bases and J by 7 bases, with 17 bases between them. The length of the CDR3 is 14 residues. The CDR3 region has the DNA TGTGCCAGCAGCCAACCGGGACCGCAGGGGACCCAGTACTTC. Its translation is CASSQPGPQGTQYF.

This sequence joins TRBV19 and TRBJ1-5; no definite D call. This CDR3 is 14 amino acids long. Looked up from germline, CDR1 is LNHDA and CDR2 is SQIVND (reference sequence). V was shortened by 8 bases and J by 6 bases, with 17 bases between the two germline ends. CDR3 in amino acids: CASSQAAPTQPQHF. The CDR3, as DNA: TGTGCCAGTTCCCAGGCCGCCCCTACTCAGCCCCAGCATTTT.

This clone showed up just a few times. This chain joins TRBV6-5 and TRBJ1-5; D is ambiguous. The germline V gene encodes CDR1 MNHEY and CDR2 SVGAGI. Trimming cost V 7 bases and J 4 bases, with 5 bases left between them. The CDR3 spans 11 residues. This CDR3 reads CASTLNQPQHF. CDR3 bases: TGTGCCAGCACCCTTAATCAGCCCCAGCATTTT.

The count of this clone is one. V usage is TRBV19 and J usage is TRBJ1-3, with 8 bases that match TRBD1. Germline V gene data show CDR1 as LNHDA and CDR2 as SQIVND (reference sequence). The CDR3 contains 15 residues. V trimming: 4 bases; J trimming: 7 bases; junction bases outside the gene matches: 9. CDR3 sequence reads: CASSTGGGFVNTIYF. The CDR3 DNA is TGTGCCAGTAGTACAGGGGGCGGATTTGTCAACACCATATATTTT. Full variable domain (rest looked up from reference TRBV19 and TRBJ1-3): DGGITQSPKYLFRKEGQNVTLSCEQNLNHDAMYWYRQDPGQGLRLIYYSQIVNDFQKGDIAEGYSVSREKKESFPLTVTSAQKNPTAFYLCASSTGGGFVNTIYFGEGSWLTVV.

The V gene is TRBV29-1, the J gene TRBJ2-1; 7 bases are a match to TRBD1. Germline-derived CDR1 and CDR2 are SQVTM and ANQGSEA. The CDR3 extends over 14 amino acids. CDR3 DNA sequence: TGCATCTCCCTAGGAGCCAGGGGGTACAATGAGCAGTTCTTC. Translation: CISLGARGYNEQFF.

This clone was detected only once. The genes are TRBV4-2 and TRBJ2-2; possibly TRBD1 or TRBD2 for D (5 bases each). V lost 4 bases and J 1 base, leaving 10 bases between the germline ends. CDR3 length equals 15 residues. CDR1 is LGHNA, CDR2 YNFKEQ, per germline. Here the CDR3 reads CASSLEGRNTGELFF. The CDR3 nucleotides are TGTGCCAGCAGCCTAGAGGGACGGAACACCGGGGAGCTGTTTTTT.

The CDR3 nucleotides read TGTGCCAGTAGTATAGGGGCAAGGGACACTGAAGCTTTCTTT. It translates to CASSIGARDTEAFF. J is TRBJ1-1 and V is TRBV19; the D is unclear. CDR1 and CDR2 from the germline V gene are LNHDA and SQIVND (reference sequence). Trimming pared 1 base from V and 3 bases from J, leaving 9 bases between. The CDR3 contains 14 residues.

The chain recombines TRBV7-2 with TRBJ1-2; unclear D gene. V was shortened by 5 bases and J by 2 bases, with 9 bases between the two germline ends. This CDR3 comprises 13 residues. Germline V gives CDR1 SGHTA, CDR2 FQGNSA. The DNA of the CDR3 is TGTGCCAGCAGCCCAGCAAGAAACTATGGCTACACCTTC. Residues: CASSPARNYGYTF.

V and J are TRBV5-4 and TRBJ2-2; possibly TRBD1 or TRBD2 for D (6 bases each). The CDR3 runs to 15 residues. V lost 2 bases to trimming and J lost 4 bases, with 12 bases between them. CDR1 SGHNT and CDR2 YYREEE come from the germline V gene (reference sequence). The CDR3 here is CASSFWGAGTGELFF. The DNA for the CDR3 is TGTGCCAGCAGCTTTTGGGGGGCGGGCACCGGGGAGCTGTTTTTT.

This chain connects TRBV2 to TRBJ1-5, with D possibly matching TRBD1 (5 bases). The CDR3 extends over 14 amino acids. Trimming took 4 bases from V and 4 from J, leaving 11 bases between them. Germline loops: CDR1 SNHLY, CDR2 FYNNEI. CDR3 in amino acids: CASSGPGQNQPQHF. CDR3 DNA sequence: TGTGCCAGCAGTGGCCCCGGACAAAATCAGCCCCAGCATTTT. Supplemented by reference TRBV2 and TRBJ1-5, the full variable domain reads EPEVTQTPSHQVTQMGQEVILRCVPISNHLYFYWYRQILGQKVEFLVSFYNNEISEKSEIFDDQFSVERPDGSNFTLKIRSTKLEDSAMYFCASSGPGQNQPQHFGDGTRLSIL.

V and J are TRBV7-3 and TRBJ1-5; TRBD1 might be the D (6 bases). The CDR3 contains 13 residues. Trimming removed 2 bases at V and 7 bases at J, with 9 bases between. Germline V gene lookup returns CDR1 SGHTA and CDR2 FQGTGA. Here the CDR3 DNA reads TGTGCCAGCAGCTTAGCGGGGGGCCAGCCCCAGCATTTT. This codes for CASSLAGGQPQHF.

V and J are TRBV28 and TRBJ1-5, with D hard to call. The CDR3 has 14 residues. The germline V gene encodes CDR1 MDHEN and CDR2 SYDVKM. V lost 7 bases, J lost 1 base, and 11 bases lay in between. CDR3 in amino acids: CASTVLGSNQPQHF. As DNA, the CDR3 is TGTGCCAGCACCGTTTTAGGGAGCAATCAGCCCCAGCATTTT.

The V gene is TRBV6-6, the J gene TRBJ2-5; 8 bases fit TRBD1. After removal of 7 bases from V and 5 bases from J, the junction contained 9 bases not matched to a gene. The CDR3 totals 14 residues. The germline V gene has CDR1 MNHNY and CDR2 SVGAGI (reference sequence). Here the CDR3 reads CASTKTGAGETQYF. The CDR3 DNA sequence: TGTGCCAGCACCAAGACAGGGGCGGGGGAGACCCAGTACTTC.

V gene TRBV2 combines with J gene TRBJ2-6; D gene unclear. Per the germline V gene, CDR1 is SNHLY and CDR2 is FYNNEI. V shed 10 bases and J shed 5 bases, with 15 bases lying between them. The length of the CDR3 is 14 residues. The CDR3: CATSVGSRANVLTF. DNA for the CDR3: TGTGCCACCTCGGTAGGAAGCAGGGCCAACGTCCTGACTTTC.

The chain is built from TRBV6-4 and TRBJ1-1; D unclear. V was clipped by 3 bases and J by 2 bases, with 7 bases between them. CDR1 is MRHNA, CDR2 SNTAGT, per germline. The CDR3 spans 13 residues. The CDR3 DNA reads as TGTGCCAGCAGTGAACAGCAAAACACTGAAGCTTTCTTT. Protein product: CASSEQQNTEAFF.

The rearrangement links TRBV10-3 to TRBJ1-5, with D hard to call. The ends were cut back, 3 bases at V and 0 bases at J, with 6 bases in the middle. The CDR3 spans 14 residues. The germline V gene has CDR1 ENHRY and CDR2 SYGVKD. The CDR3 coding sequence is TGTGCCATCAGTGAAACAGCTAGCAATCAGCCCCAGCATTTT. Translation gives CAISETASNQPQHF.

This clone was observed a handful of times. The gene calls are TRBV6-1 and TRBJ2-3, with 7 bases identical to TRBD1. This CDR3 has 15 residues. The V and J ends lost 7 bases and 0 bases, in that order; junction bases with no gene match: 7. Germline V gene lookup returns CDR1 MNHNS and CDR2 SASEGT. Here the CDR3 reads CASNPDRASTDTQYF. The DNA of the CDR3 is TGTGCCAGCAACCCAGACAGGGCGAGCACAGATACGCAGTATTTT.

V and J are TRBV30 and TRBJ2-5; perhaps TRBD2 as D (5 bases). CDR3 length: 15 amino acids. V was trimmed by 0 bases and J by 5 bases, leaving 16 bases between them. Germline V CDR1 and CDR2: GTSNPN, SVGIG (reference sequence). CDR3 residues: CAWSVPEGLGETQYF. CDR3 in DNA: TGTGCCTGGAGTGTACCCGAGGGATTGGGTGAGACCCAGTACTTC.

CDR3 nucleotides: TGTGCCAGCCGGAAGACAGAGGATACGCAGTATTTT. Amino acid sequence: CASRKTEDTQYF. This rearrangement joins TRBV6-1 to TRBJ2-3, with D possibly matching TRBD1 (5 bases). Trimming pared 8 bases from V and 6 bases from J, leaving 12 bases between. Germline CDR1 is MNHNS and CDR2 is SASEGT. The CDR3 spans 12 residues.

On this clone itself: Other DNA variants within this sample encode the same CDR3. The chain recombines TRBV18 with TRBJ1-4; 7 nucleotides match TRBD1. This CDR3 has 14 amino acids. Germline V CDR1 and CDR2: KGHSH, LQKENI. V lost 3 bases and J lost 3; bases outside the gene matches: 1. CDR3 in amino acids: CASSPGQSNEKLFF. CDR3 in DNA: TGTGCCAGCTCACCGGGACAGTCTAATGAAAAACTGTTTTTT.